This T cell receptor (beta chain) was recorded in a study of T-cell memory formation after mild COVID-19. Study-level background: TCR clusters were largely donor specific.

The study's findings and limits: Clones shrinking between day 15 and 85 showed a balanced CD4/CD8 split, and those that grew later tilted toward CD4+. Those CD4+ clones that contracted were mainly in CM and EM (CD8+ ones in EMRA).

This CDR3 region has 12 residues. CDR1 is LNHDA, CDR2 SQIVND, per germline (reference sequence). V lost 6 bases to trimming and J lost 8 bases, with 10 bases between them. Using constant-segment primers, 5'RACE produced TCR alpha and TCR beta cDNA libraries carrying sample barcodes and UMIs. TCRdb re-called the 5' RACE reads with MiXCR, one entry per CDR3 protein. This table holds fewer than 650,000 distinct CDR3 sequences, roughly a fifth found once. As to this clonotype: Its cognate antigen is unknown.

The source material was PBMCs or a T cell subset sorted from them (not recorded which). This clonotype originated in an adult woman who had mild COVID-19 (a few samples of this study predate the infection). Cell type and time point are not known. This chain joins TRBV19 and TRBJ2-2; D unclear. CDR3 amino acids: CASRSNLGELFF. CDR3 bases: TGTGCCAGTAGGTCGAACTTGGGGGAGCTGTTTTTT.